These T cell receptor beta chains were read from a single sample in a study of Graves' ophthalmopathy and Graves' hyperthyroidism. TCRdb processed the multiplex PCR reads anew with MiXCR; each CDR3 protein has one entry. The table shows around 1,000,000 distinct CDR3 sequences, with roughly 35% occurring only once. Sequencing was carried out using peripheral blood or thyroid tissue (not recorded which). The receptor set was obtained from an adult man with Graves' hyperthyroidism. Both conserved end residues are trimmed from each CDR3.

j_gene: TRBJ2-5
v_gene: TRBV10-3
len: 14
CDR3aa: AISALLSGGPETQY

j_gene: TRBJ1-1
v_gene: TRBV7-8
len: 13
CDR3aa: ASSLSPIMNTEDF

j_gene: TRBJ2-7
v_gene: TRBV9
len: 15
CDR3aa: ASSVDPTGGINHEQY

j_gene: TRBJ2-6
v_gene: TRBV9
len: 15
CDR3aa: ASSFSYKQPGANVLT

j_gene: TRBJ1-4
v_gene: TRBV6-1
len: 13
CDR3aa: ASSESKALFWKLF

j_gene: TRBJ1-2
v_gene: TRBV12-3/TRBV12-4
len: 11
CDR3aa: ASSIQGDYGYT

j_gene: TRBJ2-7
v_gene: TRBV5-8
len: 11
CDR3aa: ASSTGSFAGQY

j_gene: TRBJ1-6
v_gene: TRBV10-3
len: 12
CDR3aa: AISEGQGPSPLH

j_gene: TRBJ2-7
v_gene: TRBV28
len: 14
CDR3aa: ASRPSGGDMSYEQY

j_gene: TRBJ1-3
v_gene: TRBV29-1
len: 11
CDR3aa: SVASGTRNTIY

j_gene: TRBJ1-2
v_gene: TRBV27
len: 12
CDR3aa: ASSAHRDGYGYT